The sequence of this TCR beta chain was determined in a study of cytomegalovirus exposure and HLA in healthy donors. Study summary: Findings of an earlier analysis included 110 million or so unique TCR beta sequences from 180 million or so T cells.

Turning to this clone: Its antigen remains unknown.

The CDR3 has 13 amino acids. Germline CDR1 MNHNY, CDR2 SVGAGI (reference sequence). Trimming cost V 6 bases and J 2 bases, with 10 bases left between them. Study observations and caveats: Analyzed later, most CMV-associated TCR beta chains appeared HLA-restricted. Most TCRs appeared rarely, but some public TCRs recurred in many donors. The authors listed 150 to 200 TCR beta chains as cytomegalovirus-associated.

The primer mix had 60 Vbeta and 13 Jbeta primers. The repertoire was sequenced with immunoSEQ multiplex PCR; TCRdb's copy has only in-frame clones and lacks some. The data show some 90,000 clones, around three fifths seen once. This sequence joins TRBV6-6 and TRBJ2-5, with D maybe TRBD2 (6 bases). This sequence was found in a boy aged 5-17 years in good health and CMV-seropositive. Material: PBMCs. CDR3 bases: TGTGCCAGCAGACGGGACTGGCAAGAGACCCAGTACTTC. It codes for CASRRDWQETQYF.